Following are 13 T cell receptor beta chains from one sample sequenced in a study of blood T cell repertoires in COVID-19. The data were produced by immunoSEQ multiplex PCR, yet TCRdb's version contains in-frame clones alone and is incomplete. The sample lists around 120,000 clones, about nine tenths occurring once. Sequencing was done on a sample of peripheral blood. The receptors stem from an older woman with acute or convalescent COVID-19.

The rearrangement joins TRBV7-2 to TRBJ2-3; perhaps TRBD1 as D (6 bases). The CDR3 runs 14 residues. Trimming shortened V by 7 bases and J by 2 bases, and 13 bases separated the two germline ends. Germline V lookup: CDR1 SGHTA, CDR2 FQGNSA. CDR3 bases: TGTGCCAGCAACTTCAGGGGACCCACAGATACGCAGTATTTT. Residues: CASNFRGPTDTQYF.

V is TRBV19 and J is TRBJ2-1, with a tentative D call TRBD2 (7 bases). Germline V gives CDR1 LNHDA, CDR2 SQIVND (reference sequence). With 7 bases removed from V and 1 base from J, the gap between germline ends came to 20 bases. The CDR3 extends over 17 amino acids. The CDR3 spells CASNIIGGGASYNEQFF. DNA of the CDR3: TGTGCCAGTAATATTATAGGAGGGGGGGCTTCCTACAATGAGCAGTTCTTC.

V usage is TRBV5-4 and J usage is TRBJ2-1, with 10 bases fitting TRBD1. Trimming took 0 bases from V and 0 from J; bases not matched to a gene: 6. The CDR3 is 18 amino acids. In germline, CDR1 is SGHNT, CDR2 YYREEE (reference sequence). The CDR3 spells CASSLGPRTGGSYNEQFF. The CDR3 DNA follows: TGTGCCAGCAGCTTGGGGCCCCGGACAGGGGGCTCCTACAATGAGCAGTTCTTC.

This chain connects TRBV3-1 (or the pseudogene TRBV3-2) to TRBJ1-1, with 8 bases that match TRBD1. The CDR3 contains 13 residues. Germline V gene sequence: CDR1 LGHDT, CDR2 YNNKEL (reference sequence). The V segment lost 4 bases and the J segment 10 bases; nucleotides outside the gene matches: 8. Written as DNA, the CDR3 is TGTGCCAGCAGCCCTCAGGGGGCGAGCGGAGCTTTCTTT. As protein: CASSPQGASGAFF.

V usage is TRBV3-1 (or the pseudogene TRBV3-2) and J usage is TRBJ2-7; weak D call: TRBD2 (7 bases). The CDR3 has 15 residues. V was cut by 4 bases and J by 4 bases, with 17 bases left in between. The germline V gene has CDR1 LGHDT and CDR2 YNNKEL (reference sequence). CDR3 residues: CASSLGRGGRYEQYF. The CDR3 DNA reads as TGTGCCAGCAGCCTAGGGAGGGGGGGCCGGTACGAGCAGTACTTC.

V gene TRBV5-1 combines with J gene TRBJ1-4; 8 bases are a match to TRBD1. CDR3 size: 16 residues. Looked up from germline, CDR1 is SGHRS and CDR2 is YFSETQ. Trimming removed 4 bases from V and 7 bases from J; junction bases left unmatched: 12. CDR3 loop: CASSPLPGQGGEKLFF. CDR3 nucleotide sequence: TGCGCCAGCAGCCCCCTCCCTGGACAGGGAGGTGAAAAACTGTTTTTT. The full variable domain, with the rest looked up from reference TRBV5-1 and TRBJ1-4, is KAGVTQTPRYLIKTRGQQVTLSCSPISGHRSVSWYQQTPGQGLQFLFEYFSETQRNKGNFPGRFSGRQFSNSRSEMNVSTLELGDSALYLCASSPLPGQGGEKLFFGSGTQLSVL.

The CDR3 nucleotides read TGTGCCACCAGTGGGGTATTGCAGGGGGAGAGAGATACGCAGTATTTT. This sequence encodes CATSGVLQGERDTQYF. The chain links TRBV24-1 to TRBJ2-3, with 7 bases aligning to TRBD1. The CDR3 is 16 residues long. V dropped 5 bases and J dropped 5; count of bases not matched to a gene: 12. Germline V lookup: CDR1 KGHDR, CDR2 SFDVKD.

The chain has TRBV7-2 and TRBJ1-5; 8 bases are a match to TRBD1. CDR1 and CDR2 from the germline V gene are SGHTA and FQGNSA. Losses at the gene ends were 8 bases for V and 4 bases for J; bases not matched to a gene: 7. The CDR3 contains 14 residues. The CDR3 bases are TGTGCCAGCCGAAATACAGGGGGGAATCAGCCCCAGCATTTT. This translates into CASRNTGGNQPQHF.

The chain links TRBV7-8 to TRBJ2-3, with 8 nucleotides matching TRBD2. The CDR3 runs to 14 residues. From germline, CDR1 is SGHVS and CDR2 FQNEAQ. Trimming took 7 bases from V and 1 from J; bases not matched to a gene: 4. The CDR3 sequence: CASKRRGGTDTQYF. Written as DNA, the CDR3 is TGTGCCAGCAAGAGGCGGGGGGGCACAGATACGCAGTATTTT.

The chain links TRBV27 to TRBJ2-5; 7 nucleotides match TRBD2. Germline CDR1 reads MNHEY; CDR2 reads SMNVEV (reference sequence). This CDR3 is built from 14 residues. The ends lost 8 bases at V and 0 bases at J; junction bases unmatched: 6. CDR3 DNA: TGTGCCAGCTCTAGGCGGGGGTACCAAGAGACCCAGTACTTC. Translating it yields CASSRRGYQETQYF.

The chain carries TRBV10-2 and TRBJ1-2; D uncertain. The CDR3 is 14 amino acids. V was shortened by 0 bases and J by 2 bases, with 7 bases between the two germline ends. Looked up from germline, CDR1 is WSHSY and CDR2 is SAAADI. The CDR3 nucleotides are TGCGCCAGCAGTGAGTCGGCGGGGAACTATGGCTACACCTTC. Protein: CASSESAGNYGYTF.

The chain joins TRBV5-1 to TRBJ1-4, with a weak D call TRBD1 (6 bases). In germline, CDR1 is SGHRS, CDR2 YFSETQ. V shed 5 bases and J shed 3 bases, with 8 bases lying between them. The CDR3 spans 13 residues. The CDR3: CASRRGSNEKLFF. CDR3 sequence (DNA): TGCGCCAGCAGGAGGGGGTCTAATGAAAAACTGTTTTTT.

This clone appeared once. This same CDR3 is encoded by further DNA sequences in the sample. J is TRBJ1-2 and V is TRBV28; 8 nucleotides agree with TRBD1. With 5 bases clipped from V and 2 bases from J, the junction kept 4 bases outside the gene matches. The germline V gene encodes CDR1 MDHEN and CDR2 SYDVKM. The CDR3 loop spans 14 amino acids. CDR3 region: CASSTGQGNYGYTF. The CDR3 DNA follows: TGTGCCAGCAGTACAGGACAGGGAAACTATGGCTACACCTTC.